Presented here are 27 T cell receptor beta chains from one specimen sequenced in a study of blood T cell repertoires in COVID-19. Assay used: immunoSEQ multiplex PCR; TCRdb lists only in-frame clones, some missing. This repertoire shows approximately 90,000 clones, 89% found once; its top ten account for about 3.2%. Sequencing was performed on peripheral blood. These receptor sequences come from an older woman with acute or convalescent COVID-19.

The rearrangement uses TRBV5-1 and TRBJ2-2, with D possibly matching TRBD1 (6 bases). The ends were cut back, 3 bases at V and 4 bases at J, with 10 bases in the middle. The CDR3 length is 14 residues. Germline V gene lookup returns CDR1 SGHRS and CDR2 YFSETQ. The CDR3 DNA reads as TGCGCCAGCAGCTGGGACATTGGCACCGGGGAGCTGTTTTTT. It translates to CASSWDIGTGELFF. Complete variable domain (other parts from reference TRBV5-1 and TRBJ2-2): KAGVTQTPRYLIKTRGQQVTLSCSPISGHRSVSWYQQTPGQGLQFLFEYFSETQRNKGNFPGRFSGRQFSNSRSEMNVSTLELGDSALYLCASSWDIGTGELFFGEGSRLTVL.

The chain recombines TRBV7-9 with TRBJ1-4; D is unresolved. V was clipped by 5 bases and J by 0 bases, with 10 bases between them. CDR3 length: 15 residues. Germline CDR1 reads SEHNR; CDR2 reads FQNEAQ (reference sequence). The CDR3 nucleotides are TGTGCCAGCAGCCTTCCAGGTGCAACTAATGAAAAACTGTTTTTT. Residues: CASSLPGATNEKLFF.

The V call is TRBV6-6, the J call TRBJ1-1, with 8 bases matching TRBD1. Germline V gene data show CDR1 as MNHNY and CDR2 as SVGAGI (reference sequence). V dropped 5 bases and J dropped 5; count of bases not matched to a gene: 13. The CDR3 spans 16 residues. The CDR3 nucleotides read TGTGCCAGCAGTCCTCAGGGGGCGCCGATTGGGACTGAAGCTTTCTTT. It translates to CASSPQGAPIGTEAFF.

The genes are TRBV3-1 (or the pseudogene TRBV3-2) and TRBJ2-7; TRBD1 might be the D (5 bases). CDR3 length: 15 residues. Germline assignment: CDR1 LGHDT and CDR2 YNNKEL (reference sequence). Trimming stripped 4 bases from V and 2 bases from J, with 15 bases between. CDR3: CASSLTAGKAYEQYF. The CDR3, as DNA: TGTGCCAGCAGCCTTACCGCAGGGAAAGCCTACGAGCAGTACTTC.

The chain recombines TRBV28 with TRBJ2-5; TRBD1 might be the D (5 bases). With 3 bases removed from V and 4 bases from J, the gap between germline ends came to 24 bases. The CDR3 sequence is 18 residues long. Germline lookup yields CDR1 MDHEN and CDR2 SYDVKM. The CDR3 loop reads CASSLDPTGYGGGETQYF. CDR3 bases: TGTGCCAGCAGTTTGGACCCCACAGGTTACGGCGGTGGAGAGACCCAGTACTTC. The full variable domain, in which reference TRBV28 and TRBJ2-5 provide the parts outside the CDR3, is DVKVTQSSRYLVKRTGEKVFLECVQDMDHENMFWYRQDPGLGLRLIYFSYDVKMKEKGDIPEGYSVSREKKERFSLILESASTNQTSMYLCASSLDPTGYGGGETQYFGPGTRLLVL.

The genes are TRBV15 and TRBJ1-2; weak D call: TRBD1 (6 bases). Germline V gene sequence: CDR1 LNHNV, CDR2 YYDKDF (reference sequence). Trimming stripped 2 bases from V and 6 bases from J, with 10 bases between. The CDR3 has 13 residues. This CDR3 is CATSRQGPHGYTF. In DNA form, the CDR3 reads TGTGCCACCAGCAGACAGGGGCCCCATGGCTACACCTTC.

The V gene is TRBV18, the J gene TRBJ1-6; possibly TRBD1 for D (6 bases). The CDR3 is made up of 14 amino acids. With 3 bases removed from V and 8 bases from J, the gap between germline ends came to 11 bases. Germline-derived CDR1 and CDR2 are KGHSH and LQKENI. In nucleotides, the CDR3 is TGTGCCAGCTCACCGGTGCCAGGGGATTCACCCCTCCACTTT. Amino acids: CASSPVPGDSPLHF.

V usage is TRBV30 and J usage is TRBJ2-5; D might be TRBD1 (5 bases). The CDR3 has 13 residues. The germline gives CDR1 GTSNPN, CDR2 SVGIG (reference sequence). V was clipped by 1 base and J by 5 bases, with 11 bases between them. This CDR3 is CAWSGGLGETQYF. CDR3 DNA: TGTGCCTGGAGTGGGGGCCTTGGGGAGACCCAGTACTTC.

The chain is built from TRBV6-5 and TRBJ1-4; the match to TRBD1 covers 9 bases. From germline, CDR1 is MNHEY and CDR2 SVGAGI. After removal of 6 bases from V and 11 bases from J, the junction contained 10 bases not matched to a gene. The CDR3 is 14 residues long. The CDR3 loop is CASRPGTGLGKLFF. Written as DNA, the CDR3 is TGTGCCAGCAGGCCAGGGACAGGGTTGGGGAAACTGTTTTTT.

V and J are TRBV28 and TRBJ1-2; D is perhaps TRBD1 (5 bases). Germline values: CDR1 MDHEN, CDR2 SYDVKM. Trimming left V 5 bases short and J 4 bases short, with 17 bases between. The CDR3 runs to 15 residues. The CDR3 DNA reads TGTGCCAGCAGTGGGAAGTTAACCGGGGGCTATGGCTACACCTTC. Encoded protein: CASSGKLTGGYGYTF.

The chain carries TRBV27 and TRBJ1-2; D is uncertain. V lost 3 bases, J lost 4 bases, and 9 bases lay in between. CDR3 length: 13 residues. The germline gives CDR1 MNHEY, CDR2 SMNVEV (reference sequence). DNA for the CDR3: TGTGCCAGCAGTTTTGGGCTCGGCTATGGCTACACCTTC. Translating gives CASSFGLGYGYTF.

This chain's CDR3 is CASSFGRGYEQYV. The CDR3 DNA is TGCGCCAGCAGCTTCGGCAGGGGGTACGAGCAGTACGTC. The rearrangement uses TRBV5-1 and TRBJ2-7, with 7 bases identical to TRBD1. J gave up 4 bases and V 2 bases, and 3 bases lay outside the gene matches. The CDR3 loop spans 13 amino acids. Germline V gives CDR1 SGHRS, CDR2 YFSETQ.

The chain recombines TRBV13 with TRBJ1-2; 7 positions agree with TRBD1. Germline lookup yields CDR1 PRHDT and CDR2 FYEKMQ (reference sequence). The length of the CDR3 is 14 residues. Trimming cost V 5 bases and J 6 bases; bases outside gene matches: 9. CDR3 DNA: TGTGCCAGCAGCCCGTTAATGACAGGGAATGGCTACACCTTC. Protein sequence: CASSPLMTGNGYTF.

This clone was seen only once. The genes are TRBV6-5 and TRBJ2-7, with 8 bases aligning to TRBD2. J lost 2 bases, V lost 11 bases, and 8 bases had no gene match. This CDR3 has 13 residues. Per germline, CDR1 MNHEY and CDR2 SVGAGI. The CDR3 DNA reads TGTGCCCGAGAGCCCGGGAGGGCCTACGAGCAGTACTTC. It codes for CAREPGRAYEQYF.

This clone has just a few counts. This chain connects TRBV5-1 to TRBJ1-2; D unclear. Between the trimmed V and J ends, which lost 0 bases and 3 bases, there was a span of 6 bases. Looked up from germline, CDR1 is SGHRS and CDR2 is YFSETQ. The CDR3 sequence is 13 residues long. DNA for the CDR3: TGCGCCAGCAGCTTGGCAGGCTACTATGGCTACACCTTC. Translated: CASSLAGYYGYTF.

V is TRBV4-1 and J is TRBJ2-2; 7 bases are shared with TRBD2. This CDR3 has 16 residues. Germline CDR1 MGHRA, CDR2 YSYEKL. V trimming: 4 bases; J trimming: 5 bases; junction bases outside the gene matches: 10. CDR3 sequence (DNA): TGCGCCAGCAGCCCGTTGGAGGGAGGGCTTACCGGGGAGCTGTTTTTT. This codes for CASSPLEGGLTGELFF.

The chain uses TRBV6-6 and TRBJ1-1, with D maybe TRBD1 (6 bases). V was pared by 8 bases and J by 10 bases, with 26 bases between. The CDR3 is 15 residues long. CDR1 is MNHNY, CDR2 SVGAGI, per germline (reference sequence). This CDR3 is CASHLEWQGLTRAFF. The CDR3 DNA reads TGTGCCAGCCACCTAGAATGGCAGGGGCTTACCCGAGCTTTCTTT.

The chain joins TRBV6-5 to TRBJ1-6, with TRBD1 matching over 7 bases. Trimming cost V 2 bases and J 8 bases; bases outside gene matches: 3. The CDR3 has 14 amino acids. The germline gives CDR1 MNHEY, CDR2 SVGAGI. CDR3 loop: CASSYRQGDSPLHF. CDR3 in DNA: TGTGCCAGCAGTTACAGGCAGGGGGATTCACCCCTCCACTTT.

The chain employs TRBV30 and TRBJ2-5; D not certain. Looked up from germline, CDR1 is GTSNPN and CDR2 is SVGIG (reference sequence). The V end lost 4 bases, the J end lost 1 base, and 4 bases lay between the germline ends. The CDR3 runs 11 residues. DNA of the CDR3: TGTGCCTGGACTACCCAAGAGACCCAGTACTTC. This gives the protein CAWTTQETQYF.

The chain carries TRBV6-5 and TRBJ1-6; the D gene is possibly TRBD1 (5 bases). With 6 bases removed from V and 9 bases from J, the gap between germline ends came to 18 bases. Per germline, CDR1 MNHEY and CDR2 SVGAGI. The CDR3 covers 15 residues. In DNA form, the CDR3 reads TGTGCCAGCAGGGGCGGGACGGGACTCATTTCACCCCTCCACTTT. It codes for CASRGGTGLISPLHF.

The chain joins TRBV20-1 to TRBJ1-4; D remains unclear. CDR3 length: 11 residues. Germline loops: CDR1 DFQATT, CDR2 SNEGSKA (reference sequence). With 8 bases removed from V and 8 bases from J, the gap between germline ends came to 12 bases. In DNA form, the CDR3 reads TGCAGTCGCCGGGGAGGAGAAAAACTGTTTTTT. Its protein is CSRRGGEKLFF.

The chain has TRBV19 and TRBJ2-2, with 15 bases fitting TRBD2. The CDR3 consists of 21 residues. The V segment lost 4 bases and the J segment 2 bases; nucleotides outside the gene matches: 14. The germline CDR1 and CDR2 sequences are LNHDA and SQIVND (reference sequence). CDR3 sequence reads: CASSTRPGLAGGQLNTGELFF. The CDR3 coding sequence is TGTGCCAGTAGTACGCGTCCGGGACTAGCGGGGGGACAGTTAAACACCGGGGAGCTGTTTTTT.

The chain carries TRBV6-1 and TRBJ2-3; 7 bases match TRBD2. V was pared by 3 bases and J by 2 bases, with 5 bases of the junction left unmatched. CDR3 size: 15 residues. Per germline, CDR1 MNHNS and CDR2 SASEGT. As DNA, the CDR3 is TGTGCCAGCAGTGAGCCGGGACTATACACAGATACGCAGTATTTT. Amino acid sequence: CASSEPGLYTDTQYF.

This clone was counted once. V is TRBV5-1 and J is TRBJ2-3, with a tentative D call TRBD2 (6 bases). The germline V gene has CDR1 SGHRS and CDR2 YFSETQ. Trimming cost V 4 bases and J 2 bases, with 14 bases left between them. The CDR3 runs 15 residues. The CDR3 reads CASSTAGSHTDTQYF. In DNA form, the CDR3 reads TGCGCCAGCAGCACCGCCGGGAGCCACACAGATACGCAGTATTTT.

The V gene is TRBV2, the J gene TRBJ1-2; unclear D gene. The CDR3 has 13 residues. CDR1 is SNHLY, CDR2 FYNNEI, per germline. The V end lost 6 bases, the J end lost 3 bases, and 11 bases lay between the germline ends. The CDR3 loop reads CASRAQQYYGYTF. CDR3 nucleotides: TGTGCCAGCAGAGCCCAACAGTACTATGGCTACACCTTC.

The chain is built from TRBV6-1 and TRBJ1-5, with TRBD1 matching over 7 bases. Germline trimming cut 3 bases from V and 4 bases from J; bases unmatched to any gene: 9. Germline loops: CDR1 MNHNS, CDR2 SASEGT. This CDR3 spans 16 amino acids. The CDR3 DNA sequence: TGTGCCAGCAGTGATAGAGGAGGGGGCGCAAATCAGCCCCAGCATTTT. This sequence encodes CASSDRGGGANQPQHF.

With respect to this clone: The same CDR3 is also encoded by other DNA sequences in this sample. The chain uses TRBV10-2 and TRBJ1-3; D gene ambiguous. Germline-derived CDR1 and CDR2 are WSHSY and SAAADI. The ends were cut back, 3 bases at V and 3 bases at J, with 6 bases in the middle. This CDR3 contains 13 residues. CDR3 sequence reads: CASSDRGGNTIYF. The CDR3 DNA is TGCGCCAGCAGTGACCGGGGTGGAAACACCATATATTTT.